This record covers a single T cell receptor beta chain. Specified time point: sample taken at primary tumor resection. TCRdb reprocessed the 5' RACE reads with MiXCR, giving one entry per CDR3 protein. The sample yields roughly 79,000 distinct CDR3 sequences, about 8% seen once. V gave up 8 bases and J gave up 3 bases, with 22 bases separating them. In germline, CDR1 is SGHTA, CDR2 FQGTGA. This CDR3 spans 16 amino acids. This sample was taken from a study of spatial heterogeneity in lung cancer. The V call is TRBV7-3, the J call TRBJ1-1; D possibly corresponds to TRBD1 (5 bases). The sample here was PBMCs, taken at surgery. This clonotype was obtained from a male donor with early-stage non-small cell lung cancer. DNA of the CDR3: TGTGCCAGCGCCAAGGAAGGGGCGCGGGCGTACACTGAAGCTTTCTTT. Its translation: CASAKEGARAYTEAFF.